The T cell receptor (beta chain) under discussion was sequenced for a study of shared clonotypes between healthy human individuals (dated by TCRdb to 2019 to 2021). At the level of the whole study: A couple of women and a few men aged 18 to 49 years were included in the cohort. For each donor, CD4 naive and CD4 memory were each given three plates, CD8 naive was given two plates, and CD8 memory was given one plate. To estimate repertoire size and how much clonotypes are shared between individuals, the study performed deep sequencing of blood TCR repertoires from five healthy adults. Different laboratories and diverse techniques were used to prepare libraries and sequence TCR repertoires, to increase sequencing depth and limit assay-specific biases. Each donor's leukapheresis produced roughly between roughly 0.85 and 9.5 billion PBMCs. Points the paper makes about the study in general: When a few donors were compared, the shared fraction of clonotypes was 5% to 6.5% for naive CD4, 3.5% for naive CD8, 2% to 2.5% for memory CD4, and around 0.4% for memory CD8. The genetic and exposure-history diversity represented was limited by the small number of donors. Sampling was limited to blood, and TCR repertoires in tissue likely differ from TCR repertoires in blood. Rarefaction of sorted-subset datasets indicated incomplete sequencing despite the large sequencing depth. Higher generation probabilities were observed for clonotypes shared by all four sorted-subset donors than for non-shared clonotypes. Pairwise subsampling led to the expectation that sequencing depth would affect the degree of clonotype sharing among donors. Naive subsets generally had larger estimated clonotype richness than memory subsets.

Using the deep immunoSEQ assay, multiplex PCR amplified TCR CDR3 regions from genomic DNA. Extracted genomic DNA from each cell subset was spread evenly across all wells of several immunoSEQ 96-well plates, with each plate serving as a replicate. For sorted subsets, around 0.2 ug of genomic DNA, equivalent to around 31,000 T cell genomes, went into each replicate PCR. The purified libraries were quantified using a Qubit 3.0 fluorometer, sized with a Bioanalyzer 2100, and then quantified again using the KAPA Library Quantification kit. A separate single-read 150-cycle Illumina NextSeq 550 flow cell was used to sequence each immunoSEQ 96-well plate. The source study handled its data this way. Because the immunoSEQ output included only junctional sequences and no quality scores, the filtering could not be the same as the filtering used for full-length reads. Sequences were annotated with PyIR, a Python wrapper for IgBLAST v1.9, and V/J genes and CDR3 were assigned using IMGT germline references. Reads were removed for weak V/J assignments (E-value above 1e-6), missing CDR3, stop codons, out-of-frame junctions, or ambiguous translated residues. A V3J clonotype was defined by an identical inferred V gene, J gene, and CDR3 amino acid sequence. To compute the percentage overlap between repertoires, the number of shared unique clonotypes was divided by the size of the smaller repertoire. Three approaches were used to assess repertoire richness: RTK rarefaction, the Chao1 estimator, and Recon v2.1 estimates of unobserved clonotypes. OLGA was used to compute generation probabilities for all TCRbeta clonotypes that the gDNA method yielded from a few donors. Drawn from immuneACCESS, this table holds only the in-frame rearrangements with V and J called that TCRdb kept. Clones are partly lost; checked studies trace under half to an unresolved V gene and leave the rest unexplained. That table gives V, J and clone size, and the DNA gave D and trimming. Counted in this sample were 600,000 or so clones; 95% to 98% of them appeared once. The ten largest clones add up to 0.3% of the sample.

For this clone: The clone's antigen remains unknown. Base quality data are lacking; no much larger clone is found one base away.

Here V drops 3 bases and J drops 7 bases, and the junction holds 10 bases not matched to any gene. The germline V gene (reference sequence) specifies LNHDA as CDR1 and SQIVND as CDR2. There are 16 amino acids in the CDR3, from cysteine to phenylalanine inclusive. Left in the record is the CDR3 DNA by itself, 48 bases read in frame from the first base. CD8 naive samples were obtained by positive selection for CCR7 among CD45RO-negative cells, yielding a CD45RA+CCR7+ population from which TemRA cells were excluded. The donors were healthy, HIV-negative adults who had no recently reported acute infections or vaccinations. Every donor was a Caucasian adult living in Nashville, Tennessee, USA. Blood was obtained by leukapheresis, after which PBMCs were separated by Ficoll-Histopaque density gradient centrifugation and cryopreserved in liquid nitrogen vapor phase. Analytical flow cytometry was used to check the purity and quantity of each magnetically sorted T cell population. From each sorted fraction, genomic DNA was isolated and quantified by UV absorbance on a Nanodrop 2000c.

Sequenced sample: naive CD8+ T cells sorted from blood. This sample's cell subset or site label indicates: CD45RA+CCR7+. The chain was built from TRBV19 and TRBJ2-1, with 9 central nucleotides matching TRBD2. The receptor's source is a man aged 30 to 45 in good health. Read as DNA, the sequence is TGTGCCAGTAGTATTACGGGACTAGCAAAGGGGAATGAGCAGTTCTTC. It translates as CASSITGLAKGNEQFF.